These 20 T cell receptor beta chains share one sample of origin, sequenced in a study of blood T cell repertoires in COVID-19. Sequencing used immunoSEQ multiplex PCR; TCRdb keeps in-frame clones, though not all of them. The sample yields 200,000 to 250,000 clones, approximately 80% seen once. The material sequenced was PBMCs or T cells enriched from blood (not recorded which). The receptors shown here come from a young man with acute COVID-19.

V gene TRBV9 combines with J gene TRBJ2-6, with D possibly being TRBD2 (5 bases). The CDR3 has 18 amino acids. Per germline, CDR1 SGDLS and CDR2 YYNGEE. Trimming took 2 bases from V and 0 from J, leaving 15 bases between them. The CDR3 nucleotides read TGTGCCAGCAGCGTCAACCTCGAGGGATTCTCTGGGGCCAACGTCCTGACTTTC. Its translation is CASSVNLEGFSGANVLTF. The variable domain in full, completed from reference TRBV9 and TRBJ2-6, reads DSGVTQTPKHLITATGQRVTLRCSPRSGDLSVYWYQQSLDQGLQFLIQYYNGEERAKGNILERFSAQQFPDLHSELNLSSLELGDSALYFCASSVNLEGFSGANVLTFGAGSRLTVL.

V usage is TRBV20-1 and J usage is TRBJ1-1; the match to TRBD1 covers 7 bases. J was trimmed by 5 bases and V by 4 bases; bases with no gene match: 13. This CDR3 has 15 residues. The germline gives CDR1 DFQATT, CDR2 SNEGSKA (reference sequence). Here the CDR3 reads CSANDRVSSMTEAFF. DNA for the CDR3: TGCAGTGCTAATGACAGGGTGTCCTCTATGACTGAAGCTTTCTTT.

V and J are TRBV6-1 and TRBJ2-7, with a possible D match to TRBD1 (5 bases). In germline, CDR1 is MNHNS, CDR2 SASEGT. The CDR3 loop spans 14 amino acids. Trimming took off 3 bases at V and 4 bases at J, with 13 bases between the two ends. CDR3 in DNA: TGTGCCAGCAGTGACATACGACAGATTTACGAGCAGTACTTC. Its protein product is CASSDIRQIYEQYF.

This clone was observed once. The chain recombines TRBV27 with TRBJ2-7; weak D call: TRBD2 (6 bases). The CDR3 has 15 amino acids. The germline CDR1 and CDR2 sequences are MNHEY and SMNVEV (reference sequence). V was shortened by 6 bases and J by 3 bases, with 18 bases between the two germline ends. CDR3 region: CASSHAGGVNYEQYF. CDR3 bases: TGTGCCAGCAGCCACGCCGGGGGTGTGAACTACGAGCAGTACTTC.

J is TRBJ2-7 and V is TRBV9, with 9 bases matching TRBD2. The CDR3 is 14 residues long. Germline loops: CDR1 SGDLS, CDR2 YYNGEE. V was pared by 2 bases and J by 1 base, with 1 base of the junction left unmatched. CDR3 DNA: TGTGCCAGCAGCGTTAGCGGGGGTTCCTACGAGCAGTACTTC. It yields the protein CASSVSGGSYEQYF.

V gene TRBV28 combines with J gene TRBJ1-6; no definite D call. Per germline, CDR1 MDHEN and CDR2 SYDVKM. The CDR3 loop spans 16 amino acids. Trimming took 3 bases from V and 0 from J, leaving 9 bases between them. The CDR3 DNA sequence: TGTGCCAGCAGTTTGGACGAGGGCTCCTATAATTCACCCCTCCACTTT. Translation: CASSLDEGSYNSPLHF.

The chain joins TRBV28 to TRBJ1-1; no reliable D call. The V end was cut by 1 base, the J end by 1 base, with 13 bases between. This CDR3 spans 16 amino acids. CDR1 MDHEN and CDR2 SYDVKM come from the germline V gene. The CDR3 protein is CASSLFLTAGNTEAFF. CDR3 nucleotide sequence: TGTGCCAGCAGTTTATTTCTGACCGCGGGGAACACTGAAGCTTTCTTT.

The rearrangement joins TRBV7-2 to TRBJ2-2; 7 nucleotides agree with TRBD2. The CDR3 runs to 16 residues. The V segment lost 5 bases and the J segment 1 base; nucleotides outside the gene matches: 7. Per the germline V gene, CDR1 is SGHTA and CDR2 is FQGNSA. The CDR3 bases are TGTGCCAGCAGCCTCCGGGGGGTCGGGAACACCGGGGAGCTGTTTTTT. Residues: CASSLRGVGNTGELFF.

DNA of the CDR3: TGTGCCAGCAGTGAAACCCCTATAAATTCACCCCTCCACTTT. Protein: CASSETPINSPLHF. The rearrangement uses TRBV6-1 and TRBJ1-6, with unresolved D. The CDR3 length is 14 residues. Per the germline V gene, CDR1 is MNHNS and CDR2 is SASEGT. The V end was cut by 2 bases, the J end by 7 bases, with 9 bases between.

The chain joins TRBV7-9 to TRBJ1-5, with 8 nucleotides matching TRBD1. Trimming at V came to 5 bases and at J to 2 bases, leaving 2 bases not matched to a gene. Germline assignment: CDR1 SEHNR and CDR2 FQNEAQ (reference sequence). The CDR3 sequence is 14 residues long. CDR3 in amino acids: CASSPGQGNQPQHF. The CDR3 bases are TGTGCCAGCAGCCCGGGACAGGGCAATCAGCCCCAGCATTTT.

The rearrangement uses TRBV7-9 and TRBJ2-1, with D hard to call. The germline gives CDR1 SEHNR, CDR2 FQNEAQ (reference sequence). V was clipped by 5 bases and J by 0 bases, with 5 bases between them. This CDR3 comprises 13 residues. Here the CDR3 DNA reads TGTGCCAGCAGCCTAAGCTCCTACAATGAGCAGTTCTTC. Its translation: CASSLSSYNEQFF.

The rearrangement uses TRBV9 and TRBJ2-1; tentatively, D is TRBD2 (7 bases). The V gene lost 4 bases and the J gene lost 6 bases, with 17 bases spanning the gap. The CDR3 spans 15 residues. Germline assignment: CDR1 SGDLS and CDR2 YYNGEE. This CDR3 is CASSPRGGAINEQFF. In DNA form, the CDR3 reads TGTGCCAGCAGCCCGAGAGGGGGGGCGATCAATGAGCAGTTCTTC.

The chain has TRBV5-1 and TRBJ1-1; a weak D match, TRBD1 (5 bases). V was trimmed by 1 base and J by 1 base, leaving 14 bases between them. This CDR3 has 16 amino acids. Per germline, CDR1 SGHRS and CDR2 YFSETQ. The CDR3 loop is CASSLFGQGGNTEAFF. DNA of the CDR3: TGCGCCAGCAGCTTGTTTGGGCAGGGAGGGAACACTGAAGCTTTCTTT.

This clone was recorded a few times. The chain joins TRBV6-4 to TRBJ2-1, with 7 positions matching TRBD2. Looked up from germline, CDR1 is MRHNA and CDR2 is SNTAGT. The CDR3 runs 13 residues. V gave up 4 bases and J gave up 5 bases; unmatched junction bases: 2. The DNA of the CDR3 is TGTGCCAGCAGTGCCGGGACTAACAATGAGCAGTTCTTC. The encoded protein is CASSAGTNNEQFF.

The chain uses TRBV5-1 and TRBJ2-5, with a possible D match to TRBD2 (5 bases). Trimming shortened V by 4 bases and J by 5 bases, and 18 bases separated the two germline ends. Per the germline V gene, CDR1 is SGHRS and CDR2 is YFSETQ. The CDR3 contains 15 residues. CDR3: CASSRVSGFGETQYF. The DNA for the CDR3 is TGCGCCAGCAGCAGAGTCAGCGGTTTCGGGGAGACCCAGTACTTC.

The rearrangement links TRBV6-1 to TRBJ1-3; the match to TRBD1 covers 12 bases. The germline V gene encodes CDR1 MNHNS and CDR2 SASEGT. After removal of 3 bases from V and 2 bases from J, the junction contained 11 bases not matched to a gene. The CDR3 covers 19 residues. The DNA of the CDR3 is TGTGCCAGCAGTGATGGGACAGGGGGCGGGATTGGCCCTGGAAACACCATATATTTT. Protein: CASSDGTGGGIGPGNTIYF.

The rearrangement uses TRBV27 and TRBJ1-2; D gene uncertain. The CDR3 is made up of 12 amino acids. Deletions cut 3 bases from V and 7 bases from J, with 9 bases between. Per the germline V gene, CDR1 is MNHEY and CDR2 is SMNVEV (reference sequence). This CDR3 reads CASSFRGGGYTF. For the CDR3, the DNA is TGTGCCAGCAGTTTCCGGGGTGGTGGCTACACCTTC.

The CDR3 region has the DNA TGTGCCAGCGCCCATAGGGCTAGCGGAGCCTACGAGCAGTACTTC. It translates to CASAHRASGAYEQYF. The chain carries TRBV27 and TRBJ2-7; TRBD2 aligns across 7 bases. Unmatched junction bases numbered 12, after V lost 8 bases and J lost 2 bases. The CDR3 contains 15 residues. CDR1 is MNHEY and CDR2 is SMNVEV in the germline V gene (reference sequence).

The rearrangement uses TRBV5-4 and TRBJ1-2; 9 nucleotides match TRBD1. The germline CDR1 and CDR2 sequences are SGHNT and YYREEE (reference sequence). The CDR3 sequence is 15 residues long. Trimming cost V 4 bases and J 4 bases; bases outside gene matches: 8. CDR3 loop: CASSRGDRARYGYTF. The CDR3 region has the DNA TGTGCCAGCAGCCGCGGGGACAGGGCCCGCTATGGCTACACCTTC.

The rearrangement joins TRBV19 to TRBJ1-2; 11 nucleotides agree with TRBD1. The trim removed 4 bases at V and 4 bases at J, leaving 5 bases unmatched. The germline V gene encodes CDR1 LNHDA and CDR2 SQIVND (reference sequence). The length of the CDR3 is 15 residues. The CDR3 nucleotides read TGTGCCAGTAGTACTGGACAGGGGGCGATCTATGGCTACACCTTC. This gives the protein CASSTGQGAIYGYTF.